Shown below are 11 T cell receptor beta chains from a single sample sequenced in a study of blood T cell repertoires in COVID-19. The table came from immunoSEQ multiplex PCR; TCRdb's copy has only in-frame clones and leaves some out. In the table there are approximately 90,000 clones, about 91% of which are singletons. The sample comprised peripheral blood. All receptors derive from a man in his fifties or sixties with acute or convalescent COVID-19.

The chain is built from TRBV12-3 or TRBV12-4 and TRBJ2-7, with 7 positions matching TRBD1. V shed 4 bases, J shed 6 bases, and the junction held 6 bases outside the gene matches. There are 13 residues in the CDR3. As DNA, the CDR3 is TGTGCCAGCAGTTCTCGACAGGGATCCGAGCAGTACTTC. Translated, it gives CASSSRQGSEQYF.

J is TRBJ2-5 and V is TRBV3-1 (or the pseudogene TRBV3-2); D possibly corresponds to TRBD2 (6 bases). From germline, CDR1 is LGHDT and CDR2 YNNKEL (reference sequence). The CDR3 spans 15 residues. V lost 1 base and J lost 0, with 9 bases in between. CDR3: CASSQGRGYQETQYF. As DNA, the CDR3 is TGTGCCAGCAGCCAAGGACGGGGGTACCAAGAGACCCAGTACTTC.

This chain joins TRBV18 and TRBJ2-5; tentative D call: TRBD1 (6 bases). The V end was cut by 3 bases, the J end by 2 bases, with 16 bases between. This CDR3 region has 16 residues. Germline CDR1 is KGHSH and CDR2 is LQKENI. The CDR3, as DNA: TGTGCCAGCTCACCTAACGGACAGCCCGGACAAGAGACCCAGTACTTC. This translates into CASSPNGQPGQETQYF. The variable domain in full, completed from reference TRBV18 and TRBJ2-5, reads NAGVMQNPRHLVRRRGQEARLRCSPMKGHSHVYWYRQLPEEGLKFMVYLQKENIIDESGMPKERFSAEFPKEGPSILRIQQVVRGDSAAYFCASSPNGQPGQETQYFGPGTRLLVL.

This chain connects TRBV27 to TRBJ1-4; no clear D gene. CDR1 is MNHEY and CDR2 is SMNVEV in the germline V gene (reference sequence). The V and J ends lost 6 bases and 2 bases respectively, with 10 bases between them. The CDR3 consists of 14 residues. CDR3 sequence (DNA): TGTGCCAGCAGATTCCGGAGTACTAATGAAAAACTGTTTTTT. As protein: CASRFRSTNEKLFF.

J is TRBJ1-5 and V is TRBV27; D uncertain. Germline loops: CDR1 MNHEY, CDR2 SMNVEV (reference sequence). This CDR3 is 16 amino acids long. Trimming removed 6 bases from V and 0 bases from J, with 15 bases in between. CDR3 residues: CASSPRGLDSNQPQHF. DNA for the CDR3: TGTGCCAGCAGCCCTCGAGGATTAGATAGCAATCAGCCCCAGCATTTT.

This clone was seen a single time. The chain combines TRBV6-5 with TRBJ1-2; weak D call: TRBD1 (5 bases). From germline, CDR1 is MNHEY and CDR2 SVGAGI. This CDR3 spans 14 amino acids. Trimming took 2 bases from V and 4 from J, leaving 11 bases between them. CDR3: CASSYGPGSYGYTF. In DNA form, the CDR3 reads TGTGCCAGCAGTTACGGGCCAGGGTCCTATGGCTACACCTTC.

This clone was seen only a few times. This chain uses TRBV6-8 with TRBJ1-5, with 7 bases identical to TRBD1. Unmatched junction bases numbered 14, after V lost 3 bases and J lost 0 bases. There are 19 residues in the CDR3. In germline, CDR1 is MNHGY, CDR2 SAAAGT. The CDR3 protein is CASSYSRQGTINSNQPQHF. CDR3 DNA sequence: TGTGCCAGCAGTTATTCAAGACAGGGCACCATCAATAGCAATCAGCCCCAGCATTTT.

V is TRBV5-6 and J is TRBJ1-2; D is undetermined. Germline CDR1 reads SGHDT; CDR2 reads YYEEEE. This CDR3 comprises 16 residues. Trimming took 4 bases from V and 4 from J, leaving 20 bases between them. DNA for the CDR3: TGTGCCAGCAGCCCCTCACCGGGATCCCTAGGCTATGGCTACACCTTC. It codes for CASSPSPGSLGYGYTF.

The rearrangement uses TRBV2 and TRBJ2-5, with D unclear. Germline V lookup: CDR1 SNHLY, CDR2 FYNNEI. The CDR3 sequence is 11 residues long. Trimming took 3 bases from V and 5 from J, leaving 4 bases between them. CDR3 in amino acids: CASSDRETQYF. CDR3 sequence (DNA): TGTGCCAGCAGTGATCGGGAGACCCAGTACTTC.

The chain uses TRBV7-3 and TRBJ2-3; 9 nucleotides match TRBD2. The CDR3 contains 15 residues. The J segment lost 5 bases and the V segment lost 2 bases, leaving 5 bases of the junction unmatched. CDR1 SGHTA and CDR2 FQGTGA come from the germline V gene. In DNA form, the CDR3 reads TGTGCCAGCAGCTTAGCGGGGGGGCATCAAGATACGCAGTATTTT. Amino acid sequence: CASSLAGGHQDTQYF.

The rearrangement joins TRBV4-2 to TRBJ2-1, with 9 bases aligning to TRBD2. Germline values: CDR1 LGHNA, CDR2 YNFKEQ. The CDR3 runs 14 residues. V shed 7 bases and J 6 bases; nucleotides not matched to a gene: 7. The CDR3 spells CASKALSGGNEQFF. Here the CDR3 DNA reads TGTGCCAGCAAAGCCCTTAGCGGGGGCAATGAGCAGTTCTTC.